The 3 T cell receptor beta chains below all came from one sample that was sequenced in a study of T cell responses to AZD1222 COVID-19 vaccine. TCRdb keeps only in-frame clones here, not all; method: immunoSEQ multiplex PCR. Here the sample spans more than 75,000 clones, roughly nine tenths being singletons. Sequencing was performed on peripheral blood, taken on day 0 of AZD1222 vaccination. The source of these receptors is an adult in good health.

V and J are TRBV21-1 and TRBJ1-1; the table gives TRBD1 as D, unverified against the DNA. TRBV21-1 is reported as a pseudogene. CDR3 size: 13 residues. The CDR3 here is CASSKPGGTEAFF. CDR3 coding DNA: TGTGCCAGCAGCAAGCCAGGGGGCACTGAAGCTTTCTTT.

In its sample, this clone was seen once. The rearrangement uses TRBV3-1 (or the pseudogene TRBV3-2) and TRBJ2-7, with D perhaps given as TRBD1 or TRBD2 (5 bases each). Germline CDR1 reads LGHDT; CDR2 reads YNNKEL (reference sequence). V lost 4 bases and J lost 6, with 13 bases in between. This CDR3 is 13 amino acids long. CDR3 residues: CASSRAMGTEQYF. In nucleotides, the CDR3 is TGTGCCAGCAGCCGAGCGATGGGGACCGAGCAGTACTTC.

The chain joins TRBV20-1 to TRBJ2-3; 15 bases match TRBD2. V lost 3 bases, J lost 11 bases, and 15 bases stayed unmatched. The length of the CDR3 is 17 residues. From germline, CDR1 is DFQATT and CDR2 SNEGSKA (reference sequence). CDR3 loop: CSASYPGLAGGLRKQYF. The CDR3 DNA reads TGCAGTGCTAGTTACCCGGGACTAGCGGGGGGCCTCCGCAAGCAGTATTTT.